This record covers a single T cell receptor beta chain. Its antigen is still unknown. These data come from a study of shared clonotypes between healthy human individuals. Study-wide background: There were three CD4 naive, three CD4 memory, two CD8 naive and one CD8 memory plates per donor.

Trimming removed 3 bases from V and 5 bases from J, with 11 bases in between. CDR1 is MDHEN, CDR2 SYDVKM, per germline. CDR3 length: 14 residues. Overall study findings and caveats: Several donors shared approximately 5% of their naive CD4 clonotypes. Sharing of clonotypes among donors was expected to vary with sequencing depth. Enrolling few donors narrowed the genetic and exposure-history diversity that was represented.

This table comes from immunoSEQ multiplex PCR, and its TCRdb copy is limited to in-frame clones, with some not included. The profile shows under 600,000 clones, more than 95% of them singletons. The V gene is TRBV28, the J gene TRBJ1-5; a possible D gene is TRBD1 (6 bases). Sequenced material: naive CD4+ T cells sorted from blood. As for subset: CD45RA+ positively selected. The TCR was taken from a young woman in good health. CDR3 sequence (DNA): TGTGCCAGCAGTTTGGGGGGGCTTTATCAGCCCCAGCATTTT. As protein: CASSLGGLYQPQHF. The full variable domain, with the rest looked up from reference TRBV28 and TRBJ1-5, is DVKVTQSSRYLVKRTGEKVFLECVQDMDHENMFWYRQDPGLGLRLIYFSYDVKMKEKGDIPEGYSVSREKKERFSLILESASTNQTSMYLCASSLGGLYQPQHFGDGTRLSIL.